This T cell receptor beta chain was sequenced during a study of PD-1 blockade in classical Hodgkin lymphoma. Study results and limitations: Differences between repertoires have undefined causes, possibly disease activity or prior therapy. By C4D1, diversity of CD4+ TCRs had risen significantly, whereas that of CD8+ TCRs had not. Complete responders possessed baseline diversity comparable to newly diagnosed patients.

Time point described: cycle 4 day 1 (C4D1), after less than 7 weeks of nivolumab. Each patient's relapse followed autologous stem cell transplantation, and brentuximab vedotin exposure varied. The study purified CD4+ T cells from thawed PBMCs using magnetic negative selection. Using immunoSEQ multiplex PCR, the repertoire was profiled, and TCRdb retains in-frame clones only, with some absent. The sample yields around 18,000 clones, about three quarters seen once. A remark on this clone: Its antigen is unknown.

The sequence was collected from a human donor with classical Hodgkin lymphoma. The sequenced sample was CD4+ T cells from blood, obtained before the fourth cycle of nivolumab.

The CDR3 DNA follows: TGTGCCAGCAGCTTGTTGCGTGAAAAAACGAGGGCTTTCTTT. Its protein product is CASSLLREKTRAFF. This chain links TRBV11-2 with TRBJ1-1; D not resolved. Germline V gene sequence: CDR1 SGHAT, CDR2 FQNNGV. This CDR3 spans 14 amino acids. Trimming left V 3 bases short and J 11 bases short, with 19 bases between.